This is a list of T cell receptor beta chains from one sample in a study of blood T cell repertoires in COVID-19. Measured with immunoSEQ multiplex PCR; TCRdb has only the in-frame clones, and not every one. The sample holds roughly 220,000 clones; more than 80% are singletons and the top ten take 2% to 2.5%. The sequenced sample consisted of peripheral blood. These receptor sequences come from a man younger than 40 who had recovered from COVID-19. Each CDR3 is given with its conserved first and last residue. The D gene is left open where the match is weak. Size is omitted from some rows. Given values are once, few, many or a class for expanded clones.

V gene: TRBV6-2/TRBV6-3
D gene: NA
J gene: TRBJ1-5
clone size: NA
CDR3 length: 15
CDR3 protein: CASSLVRSDNQPQHF
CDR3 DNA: TGTGCCAGCAGTTTGGTCAGGTCGGACAATCAGCCCCAGCATTTT

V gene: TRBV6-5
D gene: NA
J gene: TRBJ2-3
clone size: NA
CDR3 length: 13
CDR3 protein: CASFSGEPSTQYF
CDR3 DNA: TGTGCCAGTTTTTCCGGGGAGCCGAGTACGCAGTATTTT

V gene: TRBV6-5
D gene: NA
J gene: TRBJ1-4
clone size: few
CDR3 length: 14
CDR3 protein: CASSYGGTNEKLFF
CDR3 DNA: TGTGCCAGCAGTTACGGGGGGACTAATGAAAAACTGTTTTTT

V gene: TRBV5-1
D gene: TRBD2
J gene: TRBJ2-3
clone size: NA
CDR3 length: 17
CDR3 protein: CASSLDPPSGGPDTQYF
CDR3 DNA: TGCGCCAGCAGCTTGGATCCTCCTAGCGGGGGCCCAGATACGCAGTATTTT

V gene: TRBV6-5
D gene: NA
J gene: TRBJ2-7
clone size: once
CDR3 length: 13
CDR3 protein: CASARDTVYEQYF
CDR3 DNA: TGTGCCAGCGCCCGGGACACCGTCTACGAGCAGTACTTC

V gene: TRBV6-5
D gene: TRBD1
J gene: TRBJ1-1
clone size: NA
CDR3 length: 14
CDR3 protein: CASTIQGAGTEAFF
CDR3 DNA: TGTGCCAGCACCATACAGGGGGCGGGCACTGAAGCTTTCTTT

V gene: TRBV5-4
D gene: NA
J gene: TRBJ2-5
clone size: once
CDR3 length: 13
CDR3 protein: CASSLAPQETQYF
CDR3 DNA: TGTGCCAGCAGCTTGGCTCCCCAAGAGACCCAGTACTTC

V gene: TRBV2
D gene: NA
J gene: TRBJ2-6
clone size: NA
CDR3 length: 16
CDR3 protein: CASQQGALSGANVLTF
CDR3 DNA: TGTGCCAGTCAACAGGGAGCGCTCTCTGGGGCCAACGTCCTGACTTTC

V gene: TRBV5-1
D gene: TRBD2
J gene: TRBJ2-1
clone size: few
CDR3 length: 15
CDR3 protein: CASSLEGAGQVISFF
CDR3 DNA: TGCGCCAGCAGCTTGGAGGGAGCGGGGCAAGTGATCTCGTTCTTC

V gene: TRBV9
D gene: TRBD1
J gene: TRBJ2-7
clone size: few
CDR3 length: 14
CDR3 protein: CASSPGQGGDEQYF
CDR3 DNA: TGTGCCAGCAGCCCGGGACAGGGAGGAGACGAGCAGTACTTC

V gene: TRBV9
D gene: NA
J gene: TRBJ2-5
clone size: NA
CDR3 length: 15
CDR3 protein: CASSAVPSGQETQYF
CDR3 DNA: TGTGCCAGCAGCGCGGTCCCCTCCGGGCAAGAGACCCAGTACTTC

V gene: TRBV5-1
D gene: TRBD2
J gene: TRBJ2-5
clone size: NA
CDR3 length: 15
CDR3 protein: CASSLAPGGQETQYF
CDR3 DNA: TGCGCCAGCAGCTTGGCCCCGGGGGGTCAAGAGACCCAGTACTTC

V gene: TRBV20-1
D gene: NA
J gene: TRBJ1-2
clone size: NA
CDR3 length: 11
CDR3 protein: CSASYNYGYTF
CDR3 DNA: TGCAGTGCTAGTTATAACTATGGCTACACCTTC

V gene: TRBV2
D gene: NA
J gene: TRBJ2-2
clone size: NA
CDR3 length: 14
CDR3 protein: CASRARGYTGELFF
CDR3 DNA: TGTGCCAGCAGGGCCAGGGGTTACACCGGGGAGCTGTTTTTT

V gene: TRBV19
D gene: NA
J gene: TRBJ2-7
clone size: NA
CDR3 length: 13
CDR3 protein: CASSDRSFDEQYF
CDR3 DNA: TGTGCCAGTAGTGACAGGAGTTTCGACGAGCAGTACTTC

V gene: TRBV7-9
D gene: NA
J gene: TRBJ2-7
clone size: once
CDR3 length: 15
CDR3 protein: CASSQIALDSYEQYF
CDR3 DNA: TGTGCCAGCAGCCAGATAGCCCTAGACAGCTACGAGCAGTACTTC

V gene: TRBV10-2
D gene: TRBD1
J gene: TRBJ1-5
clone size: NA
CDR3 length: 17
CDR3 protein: CASHPGQAFFSNQPQHF
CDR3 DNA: TGCGCCAGCCACCCGGGACAGGCCTTTTTTAGCAATCAGCCCCAGCATTTT

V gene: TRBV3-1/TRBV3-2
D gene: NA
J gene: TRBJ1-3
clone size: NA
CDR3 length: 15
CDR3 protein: CASSRGQHSGNTIYF
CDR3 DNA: TGTGCCAGCAGCCGAGGACAGCACTCTGGAAACACCATATATTTT

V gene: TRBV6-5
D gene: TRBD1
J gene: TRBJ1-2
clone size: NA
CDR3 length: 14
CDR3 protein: CASARPGGDYGYTF
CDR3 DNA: TGTGCCAGCGCCAGACCAGGGGGTGACTATGGCTACACCTTC

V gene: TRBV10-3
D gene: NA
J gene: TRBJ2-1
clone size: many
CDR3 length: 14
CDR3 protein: CAISGTVPLNEQFF
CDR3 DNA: TGTGCCATCAGTGGGACAGTTCCACTCAATGAGCAGTTCTTC

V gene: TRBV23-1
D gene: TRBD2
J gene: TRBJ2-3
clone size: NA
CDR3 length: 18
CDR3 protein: CASSPPSGGADVRDTQYF
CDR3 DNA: TGCGCCAGCAGTCCCCCTAGCGGGGGGGCCGATGTCCGGGATACGCAGTATTTT

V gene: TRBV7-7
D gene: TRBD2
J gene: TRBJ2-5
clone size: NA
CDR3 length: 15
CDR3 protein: CASSPGLADQETQYF
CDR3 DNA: TGTGCCAGCAGCCCGGGACTAGCGGACCAAGAGACCCAGTACTTC

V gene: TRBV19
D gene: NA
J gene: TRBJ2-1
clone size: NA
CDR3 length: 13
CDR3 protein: CASRTRSYNEQFF
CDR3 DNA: TGTGCCAGCCGGACTCGCTCCTACAATGAGCAGTTCTTC

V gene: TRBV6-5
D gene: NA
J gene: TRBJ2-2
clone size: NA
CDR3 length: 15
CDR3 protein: CASTADRLNTGELFF
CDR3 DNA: TGTGCCAGTACCGCGGACAGACTGAACACCGGGGAGCTGTTTTTT

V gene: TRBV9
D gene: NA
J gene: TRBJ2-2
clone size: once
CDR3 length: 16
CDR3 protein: CASSTRQVLITGELFF
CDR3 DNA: TGTGCCAGCAGCACCCGACAGGTTCTGATCACCGGGGAGCTGTTTTTT

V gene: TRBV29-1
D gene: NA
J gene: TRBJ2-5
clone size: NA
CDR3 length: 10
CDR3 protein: CSSDQETQYF
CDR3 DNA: TGCAGTAGCGACCAAGAGACCCAGTACTTC

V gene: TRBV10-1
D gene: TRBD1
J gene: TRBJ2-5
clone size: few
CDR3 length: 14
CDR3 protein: CASSNSRGLETQYF
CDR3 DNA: TGCGCCAGCAGTAATAGCAGGGGGCTCGAGACCCAGTACTTC

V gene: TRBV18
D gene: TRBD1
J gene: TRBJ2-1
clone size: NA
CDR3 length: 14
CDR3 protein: CASSLTGAYNEQFF
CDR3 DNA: TGTGCCAGCTCGTTGACAGGGGCCTACAATGAGCAGTTCTTC

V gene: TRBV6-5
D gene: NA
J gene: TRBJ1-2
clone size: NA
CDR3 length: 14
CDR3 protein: CASGPGHKDYGYTF
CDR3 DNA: TGTGCCAGCGGCCCGGGACACAAAGACTATGGCTACACCTTC

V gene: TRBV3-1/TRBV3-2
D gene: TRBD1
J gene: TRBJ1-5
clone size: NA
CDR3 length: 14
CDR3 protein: CASSHDRGNQPQHF
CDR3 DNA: TGTGCCAGCAGCCATGACAGGGGCAATCAGCCCCAGCATTTT

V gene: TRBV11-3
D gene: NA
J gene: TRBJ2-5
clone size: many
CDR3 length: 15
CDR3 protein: CASSLGGLVVETQYF
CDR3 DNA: TGTGCCAGCAGCTTAGGGGGGCTAGTGGTGGAGACCCAGTACTTC

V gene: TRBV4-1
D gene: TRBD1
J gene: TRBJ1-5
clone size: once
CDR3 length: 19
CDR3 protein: CASSQDLPGQLYSNQPQHF
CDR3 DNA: TGCGCCAGCAGCCAAGATCTTCCGGGACAGCTATATAGCAATCAGCCCCAGCATTTT

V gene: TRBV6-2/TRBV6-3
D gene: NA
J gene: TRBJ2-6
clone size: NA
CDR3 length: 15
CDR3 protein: CASSYYGSGANVLTF
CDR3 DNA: TGTGCCAGCAGTTATTACGGGTCCGGGGCCAACGTCCTGACTTTC

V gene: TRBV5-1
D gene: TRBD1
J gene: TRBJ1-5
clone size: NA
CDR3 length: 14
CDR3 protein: CASSLGQGASPQHF
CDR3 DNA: TGCGCCAGCAGCTTGGGGCAGGGGGCTTCGCCCCAGCATTTT

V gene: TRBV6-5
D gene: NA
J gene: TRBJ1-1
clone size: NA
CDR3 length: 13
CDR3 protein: CASSYSSSTGPDF
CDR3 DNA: TGTGCCAGCAGTTACTCCTCCTCTACAGGCCCGGATTTT

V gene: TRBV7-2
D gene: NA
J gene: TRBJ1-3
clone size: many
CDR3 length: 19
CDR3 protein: CASSPHSGGRGLGGNTIYF
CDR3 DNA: TGTGCCAGCAGCCCTCACTCGGGTGGCAGGGGCTTAGGAGGAAACACCATATATTTT

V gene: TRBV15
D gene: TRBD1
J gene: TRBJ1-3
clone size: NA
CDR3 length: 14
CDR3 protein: CATSEQGGGNTIYF
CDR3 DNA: TGTGCCACCAGTGAACAGGGGGGTGGAAACACCATATATTTT

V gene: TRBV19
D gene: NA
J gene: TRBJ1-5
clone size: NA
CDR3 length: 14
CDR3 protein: CASSPGDRNQPQHF
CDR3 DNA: TGTGCCAGTAGCCCGGGGGATCGCAATCAGCCCCAGCATTTT

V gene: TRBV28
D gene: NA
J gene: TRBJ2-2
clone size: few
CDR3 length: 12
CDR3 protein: CASSSRTGELFF
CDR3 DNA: TGTGCCAGCAGTTCTCGCACCGGGGAGCTGTTTTTT

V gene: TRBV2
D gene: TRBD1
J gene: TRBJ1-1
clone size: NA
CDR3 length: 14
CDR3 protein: CASTTGAGNTEAFF
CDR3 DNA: TGTGCCAGCACCACAGGGGCGGGAAACACTGAAGCTTTCTTT

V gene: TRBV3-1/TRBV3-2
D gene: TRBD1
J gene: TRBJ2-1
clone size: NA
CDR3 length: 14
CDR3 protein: CASSPGQGAGEQFF
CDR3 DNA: TGTGCCAGCAGCCCGGGACAGGGGGCAGGTGAGCAGTTCTTC

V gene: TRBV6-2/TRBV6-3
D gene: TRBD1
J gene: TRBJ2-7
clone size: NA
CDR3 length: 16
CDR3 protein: CASSYSSTGFAYEQYF
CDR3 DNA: TGTGCCAGCAGTTACTCTTCGACAGGGTTTGCCTACGAGCAGTACTTC

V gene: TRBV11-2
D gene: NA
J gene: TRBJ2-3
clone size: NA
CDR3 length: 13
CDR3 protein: CASSSGGADTQYF
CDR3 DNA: TGTGCCAGCAGTTCCGGGGGTGCAGATACGCAGTATTTT

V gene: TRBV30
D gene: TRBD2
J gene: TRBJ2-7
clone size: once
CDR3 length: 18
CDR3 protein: CAWSVFLGTSGDLYEQYF
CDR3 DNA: TGTGCCTGGAGTGTATTTCTGGGGACTAGCGGGGATCTCTACGAGCAGTACTTC

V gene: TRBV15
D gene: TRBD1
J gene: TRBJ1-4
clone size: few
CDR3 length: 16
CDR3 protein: CATSRETGAANEKLFF
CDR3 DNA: TGTGCCACCAGCAGAGAGACAGGGGCGGCGAATGAAAAACTGTTTTTT

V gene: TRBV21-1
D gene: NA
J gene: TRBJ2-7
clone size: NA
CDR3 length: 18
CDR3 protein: CASSKDEHSGPGGYEQYF
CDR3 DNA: TGTGCCAGCAGCAAAGATGAGCACAGTGGGCCGGGAGGGTACGAGCAGTACTTC